Presented here are 12 T cell receptor beta chains from one specimen sequenced in a study of cytomegalovirus exposure and HLA in healthy donors. PCR was performed using 60 Vbeta and 13 Jbeta primers. TCRdb's copy holds only in-frame clones and misses some; the assay was immunoSEQ multiplex PCR. The data show approximately 31,000 clones, with just under 90% seen just once and around 3% held by the top ten. Source material: PBMCs. The receptors were gathered from a boy between 10 and 17 years old in good health and CMV-seronegative.

V and J are TRBV5-4 and TRBJ2-7, with unresolved D. CDR3 length equals 15 residues. V was trimmed by 0 bases and J by 1 base, leaving 11 bases between them. Looked up from germline, CDR1 is SGHNT and CDR2 is YYREEE (reference sequence). CDR3 coding DNA: TGTGCCAGCAGCTTGGTCCCAGGTCTATCCTACGAGCAGTACTTC. Its protein is CASSLVPGLSYEQYF.

This chain uses TRBV11-2 with TRBJ2-1, with D uncertain. The ends were cut back, 3 bases at V and 0 bases at J, with 6 bases in the middle. This CDR3 has 14 residues. The germline gives CDR1 SGHAT, CDR2 FQNNGV. CDR3 sequence reads: CASSFTYSYNEQFF. The CDR3 nucleotides read TGTGCCAGCAGCTTCACCTACTCCTACAATGAGCAGTTCTTC.

The chain joins TRBV4-2 to TRBJ1-1; a weak D match, TRBD1 (6 bases). This CDR3 has 12 amino acids. The V and J ends lost 5 bases and 5 bases respectively, with 9 bases between them. CDR1 and CDR2 (germline): LGHNA, YNFKEQ. The CDR3: CASSFGQTEAFF. CDR3 bases: TGTGCCAGCAGCTTCGGACAGACTGAAGCTTTCTTT.

This rearrangement joins TRBV13 to TRBJ2-1, with TRBD2 matching over 7 bases. CDR1 PRHDT and CDR2 FYEKMQ come from the germline V gene (reference sequence). Trimming removed 4 bases from V and 2 bases from J; junction bases left unmatched: 5. The length of the CDR3 is 15 residues. Here the CDR3 DNA reads TGTGCCAGCAGCTCAGCGGGGACGGCCTACAATGAGCAGTTCTTC. Amino acid sequence: CASSSAGTAYNEQFF.

This rearrangement joins TRBV5-4 to TRBJ2-3; 8 nucleotides line up with TRBD1. V shed 4 bases and J 3 bases; nucleotides not matched to a gene: 4. CDR3 length: 14 residues. The germline gives CDR1 SGHNT, CDR2 YYREEE (reference sequence). The CDR3 bases are TGTGCCAGCAGCGCGGACAGGGCAACAGATACGCAGTATTTT. The encoded protein is CASSADRATDTQYF.

The chain is built from TRBV6-5 and TRBJ2-3; the D gene is possibly TRBD2 (6 bases). The V gene's germline CDR1 is MNHEY and CDR2 SVGAGI. The V gene lost 8 bases and the J gene lost 5 bases, with 17 bases spanning the gap. This CDR3 comprises 14 residues. The CDR3: CASAPGLMGDTQYF. In DNA, the CDR3 is TGTGCCAGCGCACCGGGACTGATGGGAGATACGCAGTATTTT.

The CDR3 sequence: CAIKQGANSPLHF. The CDR3 DNA is TGTGCCATCAAACAGGGGGCTAATTCACCCCTCCACTTT. The rearrangement joins TRBV10-3 to TRBJ1-6; 9 bases match TRBD1. CDR3 size: 13 residues. Per germline, CDR1 ENHRY and CDR2 SYGVKD. The ends lost 7 bases at V and 6 bases at J; junction bases unmatched: 1.

The chain combines TRBV7-6 with TRBJ1-5; 7 positions match TRBD1. This CDR3 has 16 amino acids. J gave up 6 bases and V 0 bases, and 8 bases lay outside the gene matches. CDR1 is SGHVS and CDR2 is FNYEAQ in the germline V gene. The CDR3 DNA reads as TGTGCCAGCAGCTTAGCCCCGACAGGGATTCCTCAGCCCCAGCATTTT. It encodes CASSLAPTGIPQPQHF.

V and J are TRBV5-4 and TRBJ2-2, with TRBD2 matching over 11 bases. Germline CDR1 SGHNT, CDR2 YYREEE (reference sequence). This CDR3 spans 16 amino acids. Trimming cost V 1 base and J 6 bases; bases outside gene matches: 5. The CDR3 nucleotides read TGTGCCAGCAGCTTGTTTCTAGCGGGGGGCTCCGGGGAGCTGTTTTTT. Amino acids: CASSLFLAGGSGELFF.

This clone was detected only once. The rearrangement joins TRBV19 to TRBJ1-1; D not resolved. CDR3 length: 12 amino acids. Germline CDR1 reads LNHDA; CDR2 reads SQIVND (reference sequence). With 5 bases removed from V and 1 base from J, the gap between germline ends came to 5 bases. CDR3 coding DNA: TGTGCCAGTAGTTTGCGGAACACTGAAGCTTTCTTT. It codes for CASSLRNTEAFF.

This clone is a singleton in its sample. This chain connects TRBV5-1 to TRBJ2-4, with a weak D call TRBD1 (6 bases). V dropped 3 bases and J dropped 7 bases, with 20 bases sitting between them. Germline V gene sequence: CDR1 SGHRS, CDR2 YFSETQ. This CDR3 contains 16 residues. The CDR3 DNA reads TGCGCCAGCAGCTCTGAGGGGGTCACGATACAGAACATTCAGTACTTC. It specifies CASSSEGVTIQNIQYF.

The CDR3 region is CASSGQHMNTEAFF. In DNA, the CDR3 is TGTGCCAGCAGCGGACAGCACATGAACACTGAAGCTTTCTTT. The J gene is TRBJ1-1, the V gene TRBV6-1; maybe TRBD1 (6 bases). CDR1 and CDR2 from the germline V gene are MNHNS and SASEGT. Trimming left V 6 bases short and J 0 bases short, with 11 bases between. The CDR3 is made up of 14 amino acids.